The 30 T cell receptor beta chains reported below all come from one sample, sequenced in a study of T cell repertoires in cytomegalovirus infection. TCRdb re-called the reads with MiXCR, one entry per CDR3 protein. The profile shows approximately 250,000 distinct CDR3 sequences, 12% of them singletons. The specimen was PBMCs. Source of these receptors: a human donor in good health (CMV status not recorded). Some clones in this sample may be carry-over from other donors' samples.

Worth noting for this clonotype: This may come from a read error, since a much larger clone is one base off. Because it lacks the conserved phenylalanine or tryptophan at the end, this CDR3 is likely a read error. This sequence joins TRBV29-1 and TRBJ1-1; a weak D match, TRBD1 (5 bases). The CDR3 loop spans 11 amino acids. Looked up from germline, CDR1 is SQVTM and CDR2 is ANQGSEA. Trimming took off 4 bases at V and 6 bases at J, with 9 bases between the two ends. The CDR3 DNA reads as TGCAGCGTTGCCCCAGGGTCTGAAGCTTTCCTT. Residues: CSVAPGSEAFL.

This chain joins TRBV6-1 and TRBJ1-1; possibly TRBD1 for D (6 bases). The germline V and J ends were trimmed by 5 bases and 4 bases, with 11 bases remaining between them. Germline CDR1 is MNHNS and CDR2 is SASEGT. The CDR3 has 13 residues. In DNA, the CDR3 is TGTGCCAGCAGTTGGACAGTTGGCACTGAAGCTTTCTTT. It translates to CASSWTVGTEAFF.

This clonotype was seen a few times. The chain has TRBV19 and TRBJ1-3, with 10 bases that match TRBD1. The CDR3 consists of 14 residues. CDR1 and CDR2 from the germline V gene are LNHDA and SQIVND (reference sequence). Losses at the gene ends were 8 bases for V and 2 bases for J; bases not matched to a gene: 3. The CDR3 sequence is CASFDRGPGNTIYF. DNA for the CDR3: TGTGCCAGTTTTGACAGGGGGCCTGGAAACACCATATATTTT.

This clonotype was seen many times. The chain has TRBV6-2 or TRBV6-3 and TRBJ2-5, with no clear D. V was shortened by 4 bases and J by 1 base, with 10 bases between the two germline ends. The V gene's germline CDR1 is MNHEY and CDR2 SVGEGT. The length of the CDR3 is 14 residues. The CDR3: CASSFQRPQETQYF. The CDR3 DNA reads as TGTGCCAGCAGTTTCCAGCGCCCCCAAGAGACCCAGTACTTC.

This clonotype was recorded at least ten times. This chain uses TRBV7-2 with TRBJ2-7, with 7 bases identical to TRBD1. The V segment lost 1 base and the J segment 2 bases; nucleotides outside the gene matches: 2. CDR1 is SGHTA, CDR2 FQGNSA, per germline. This CDR3 comprises 14 residues. Here the CDR3 reads CASSLDGTAYEQYF. CDR3 nucleotide sequence: TGTGCCAGCAGCTTAGACGGGACAGCCTACGAGCAGTACTTC.

There are many counts of this clonotype. The gene calls are TRBV7-2 and TRBJ1-3; 7 bases agree with TRBD1. The trim removed 2 bases at V and 0 bases at J, leaving 4 bases unmatched. Germline CDR1 reads SGHTA; CDR2 reads FQGNSA. The CDR3 is 16 residues long. DNA of the CDR3: TGTGCCAGCAGCTTATCGGGACAGAACTCTGGAAACACCATATATTTT. Protein: CASSLSGQNSGNTIYF. Full variable domain (remainder filled in from reference TRBV7-2 and TRBJ1-3): GAGVSQSPSNKVTEKGKDVELRCDPISGHTALYWYRQSLGQGLEFLIYFQGNSAPDKSGLPSDRFSAERTGGSVSTLTIQRTQQEDSAVYLCASSLSGQNSGNTIYFGEGSWLTVV.

The chain links TRBV4-1 to TRBJ2-5; a weak D match, TRBD2 (6 bases). Trimming stripped 0 bases from V and 4 bases from J, with 12 bases between. CDR1 MGHRA and CDR2 YSYEKL come from the germline V gene. The CDR3 length is 15 residues. The CDR3 DNA sequence: TGCGCCAGCAGCCAAGAATGGGGACTTGGAGAGACCCAGTACTTC. It encodes CASSQEWGLGETQYF.

The genes are TRBV20-1 and TRBJ1-1; no definite D call. The V gene lost 5 bases and the J gene lost 0 bases, with 13 bases spanning the gap. CDR1 and CDR2 (germline): DFQATT, SNEGSKA (reference sequence). The CDR3 sequence is 14 residues long. The CDR3 sequence is CSAGGRTMNTEAFF. In DNA, the CDR3 is TGCAGTGCTGGAGGGCGGACCATGAACACTGAAGCTTTCTTT.

This clonotype was counted many times. The chain combines TRBV7-9 with TRBJ1-1; 7 bases fit TRBD1. CDR1 is SEHNR and CDR2 is FQNEAQ in the germline V gene (reference sequence). Trimming cost V 5 bases and J 7 bases; bases outside gene matches: 10. This CDR3 contains 14 residues. CDR3 sequence reads: CASSHRGGEGEAFF. CDR3 bases: TGTGCCAGCAGCCACCGAGGGGGCGAGGGTGAAGCTTTCTTT.

This chain's CDR3 is CASSSTAGELFF. CDR3 nucleotide sequence: TGTGCCAGCAGTTCAACTGCCGGGGAGCTGTTTTTT. The chain recombines TRBV28 with TRBJ2-2; no definite D call. This CDR3 contains 12 residues. Germline V lookup: CDR1 MDHEN, CDR2 SYDVKM. The V and J ends lost 4 bases and 6 bases respectively, with 6 bases between them.

The chain recombines TRBV29-1 with TRBJ2-7; TRBD2 aligns across 11 bases. CDR3 length: 15 amino acids. In germline, CDR1 is SQVTM, CDR2 ANQGSEA. The ends lost 7 bases at V and 4 bases at J; junction bases unmatched: 12. The CDR3 coding sequence is TGCAGCGGCGAAGTGCCTAGCGGGGGGTCTTACGAGCAGTACTTC. Amino acids: CSGEVPSGGSYEQYF.

The chain has TRBV19 and TRBJ2-7, with D hard to call. This CDR3 spans 14 amino acids. V lost 3 bases and J lost 2, with 11 bases in between. In germline, CDR1 is LNHDA, CDR2 SQIVND (reference sequence). CDR3 residues: CASSIGPLAYEQYF. CDR3 coding DNA: TGTGCCAGTAGTATTGGCCCTTTGGCCTACGAGCAGTACTTC.

In this sample, this clonotype turned up a few times. The V and J genes are TRBV19 and TRBJ2-1; either TRBD1 or TRBD2 may supply D (6 bases each). V lost 5 bases, J lost 0 bases, and 17 bases lay in between. This CDR3 is built from 17 residues. Germline assignment: CDR1 LNHDA and CDR2 SQIVND (reference sequence). CDR3 nucleotides: TGTGCCAGTAGTCCCAGGGGACGGGGGAGCTCCTACAATGAGCAGTTCTTC. It encodes CASSPRGRGSSYNEQFF.

This clonotype was detected once. Compared with germline, one end of the junction differs, possibly owing to a read error. The chain employs TRBV2 and TRBJ1-2, with TRBD1 as a possible D gene (6 bases). Germline V gene sequence: CDR1 SNHLY, CDR2 FYNNEI. The CDR3 is 13 residues long. CDR3 sequence (DNA): TGTGCCAGCAATGAACGGGGGCTAAATGGCTACACCTTC. Amino acids: CASNERGLNGYTF. Complete variable domain (other parts from reference TRBV2 and TRBJ1-2): EPEVTQTPSHQVTQMGQEVILRCVPISNHLYFYWYRQILGQKVEFLVSFYNNEISEKSEIFDDQFSVERPDGSNFTLKIRSTKLEDSAMYFCASNERGLNGYTFGSGTRLTVV.

This clonotype was counted between two and nine times. The CDR3 here is CATQNLRVAKNIQYF. The CDR3 nucleotides are TGTGCCACCCAAAACCTAAGGGTAGCCAAAAACATTCAGTACTTC. The V call is TRBV6-5, the J call TRBJ2-4; D gene ambiguous. The CDR3 length is 15 residues. V was cut by 10 bases and J by 0 bases, with 16 bases left in between. CDR1 MNHEY and CDR2 SVGAGI come from the germline V gene.

This clonotype was detected ten times or more. This chain connects TRBV7-2 to TRBJ2-3; TRBD2 matches at 13 bases. CDR1 and CDR2 from the germline V gene are SGHTA and FQGNSA. The CDR3 runs to 16 residues. The V gene end was trimmed by 5 bases and the J gene end by 4 bases; junction bases not matched to a gene: 6. The CDR3 loop is CASSTGLAGVSDTQYF. The CDR3 bases are TGTGCCAGCAGCACCGGACTAGCGGGAGTATCAGATACGCAGTATTTT. Full variable domain (remainder filled in from reference TRBV7-2 and TRBJ2-3): GAGVSQSPSNKVTEKGKDVELRCDPISGHTALYWYRQSLGQGLEFLIYFQGNSAPDKSGLPSDRFSAERTGGSVSTLTIQRTQQEDSAVYLCASSTGLAGVSDTQYFGPGTRLTVL.

V usage is TRBV6-2 or TRBV6-3 and J usage is TRBJ2-5; 9 bases align to TRBD2. The ends lost 5 bases at V and 3 bases at J; junction bases unmatched: 4. The CDR3 length is 14 residues. Germline CDR1 reads MNHEY; CDR2 reads SVGEGT. Written as DNA, the CDR3 is TGTGCCAGCAGTATTCTAGCGGGGAAAGAGACCCAGTACTTC. Translating it yields CASSILAGKETQYF.

V usage is TRBV29-1 and J usage is TRBJ2-5; the match to TRBD1 covers 7 bases. The V segment lost 4 bases and the J segment 10 bases; nucleotides outside the gene matches: 6. In germline, CDR1 is SQVTM, CDR2 ANQGSEA. The length of the CDR3 is 11 residues. The CDR3 sequence: CSVGQGQGQYF. CDR3 coding DNA: TGCAGCGTTGGACAGGGTCAGGGCCAGTACTTC. Using reference TRBV29-1 and TRBJ2-5 for the parts outside the CDR3, the full variable domain is SAVISQKPSRDICQRGTSLTIQCQVDSQVTMMFWYRQQPGQSLTLIATANQGSEATYESGFVIDKFPISRPNLTFSTLTVSNMSPEDSSIYLCSVGQGQGQYFGPGTRLLVL.

Many counts were recorded for this clonotype. V gene TRBV6-5 combines with J gene TRBJ2-5, with D perhaps TRBD1 (5 bases). The CDR3 runs 15 residues. With 0 bases removed from V and 4 bases from J, the gap between germline ends came to 12 bases. Germline V gene sequence: CDR1 MNHEY, CDR2 SVGAGI. The chain's CDR3 is CASSYSKGRRETQYF. The CDR3 DNA sequence: TGTGCCAGCAGTTACTCGAAGGGGCGGAGAGAGACCCAGTACTTC.

This clonotype was recorded many times. The chain is built from TRBV19 and TRBJ2-2; D is possibly TRBD1 or TRBD2 (5 bases each). The length of the CDR3 is 14 residues. V was clipped by 3 bases and J by 5 bases, with 10 bases between them. Germline V gives CDR1 LNHDA, CDR2 SQIVND (reference sequence). The CDR3 sequence is CASSMPWGTGELFF. The CDR3 coding sequence is TGTGCCAGTAGTATGCCTTGGGGGACCGGGGAGCTGTTTTTT.

The chain combines TRBV7-9 with TRBJ1-2; D is perhaps TRBD1 (6 bases). From germline, CDR1 is SEHNR and CDR2 FQNEAQ (reference sequence). Deletions cut 5 bases from V and 8 bases from J, with 18 bases between. The length of the CDR3 is 14 residues. Here the CDR3 DNA reads TGTGCCAGCAGCACCCCCCGACAGGTGGGGGGCTACACCTTC. It specifies CASSTPRQVGGYTF.

This clonotype was recorded many times. This chain uses TRBV7-2 with TRBJ1-2; D remains ambiguous. The germline V gene has CDR1 SGHTA and CDR2 FQGNSA. The CDR3 spans 14 residues. V was pared by 1 base and J by 4 bases, with 10 bases between. The CDR3 protein is CASSLGADLYGYTF. CDR3 DNA: TGTGCCAGCAGCTTAGGAGCGGATCTCTATGGCTACACCTTC.

This clonotype was observed a handful of times. The junction shows a germline mismatch at one end, possibly a read error. J is TRBJ2-7 and V is TRBV28; 7 nucleotides line up with TRBD1. Per germline, CDR1 MDHEN and CDR2 SYDVKM. The CDR3 is made up of 14 amino acids. The CDR3 region has the DNA TGTGCCAGCAGTTTCCGGACAGGCTCCTATGAGCAGTACTTC. Protein sequence: CASSFRTGSYEQYF.

The CDR3 here is CSARAASTDTQYF. In DNA, the CDR3 is TGCAGTGCTAGAGCGGCGAGCACAGATACGCAGTATTTT. The chain couples TRBV20-1 to TRBJ2-3; D is uncertain. The CDR3 length is 13 residues. In germline, CDR1 is DFQATT, CDR2 SNEGSKA (reference sequence). Trimming stripped 1 base from V and 0 bases from J, with 5 bases between.

The chain combines TRBV18 with TRBJ2-5; no clear D. This CDR3 spans 13 amino acids. Germline CDR1 KGHSH, CDR2 LQKENI. V gave up 3 bases and J gave up 2 bases, with 7 bases separating them. The CDR3, as DNA: TGTGCCAGCTCACCTTTCTCTCAAGAGACCCAGTACTTC. The encoded protein is CASSPFSQETQYF.

This clonotype was counted ten times or more. The CDR3 loop reads CASSYGGGWTEAFF. Written as DNA, the CDR3 is TGTGCCAGCAGTTACGGGGGGGGCTGGACTGAAGCTTTCTTT. V and J are TRBV6-5 and TRBJ1-1; weak D call: TRBD1 (6 bases). The V gene lost 2 bases and the J gene lost 5 bases, with 12 bases spanning the gap. The CDR3 runs 14 residues. Germline CDR1 is MNHEY and CDR2 is SVGAGI.

The CDR3 DNA is TGTGCCACCAGCAGAGAAATACAAGATTTCAACTATGGCTACACCTTC. This gives the protein CATSREIQDFNYGYTF. The gene calls are TRBV15 and TRBJ1-2; no reliable D call. The CDR3 sequence is 16 residues long. The V and J ends lost 0 bases and 2 bases respectively, with 13 bases between them. The V gene's germline CDR1 is LNHNV and CDR2 YYDKDF (reference sequence).

This clonotype was observed at least ten times. The chain carries TRBV28 and TRBJ2-1; TRBD2 matches at 8 bases. The CDR3 is 17 residues long. With V trimmed by 4 bases and J by 10 bases, 18 bases remained unmatched. The germline V gene encodes CDR1 MDHEN and CDR2 SYDVKM. CDR3 protein: CASSSLWASGSVGEQFF. The CDR3 DNA sequence: TGTGCCAGCAGTTCCCTTTGGGCTAGCGGGTCTGTGGGGGAGCAGTTCTTC.

The rearrangement joins TRBV7-3 to TRBJ1-2; the D gene is possibly TRBD1 (5 bases). CDR1 SGHTA and CDR2 FQGTGA come from the germline V gene. Deletions cut 5 bases from V and 4 bases from J, with 17 bases between. The CDR3 sequence is 15 residues long. The CDR3 DNA is TGTGCCAGCAGCCCACAGGCAGGGAAGAGCTATGGCTACACCTTC. This codes for CASSPQAGKSYGYTF.

This clonotype was seen many times. CDR3: CASAPGQGLPGLSGSEQYF. The CDR3 DNA reads as TGTGCCAGCGCACCGGGACAGGGGCTCCCCGGTTTATCTGGGTCCGAGCAGTACTTC. This rearrangement joins TRBV6-1 to TRBJ2-7; 10 bases are shared with TRBD1. This CDR3 is 19 amino acids long. Trimming cost V 8 bases and J 6 bases; bases outside gene matches: 25. Germline CDR1 MNHNS, CDR2 SASEGT.